The 6 T cell receptor beta chains below were found in one sample sequenced in a study of blood T cells in healthy people across ages. Through a sample-barcoded 5' primer and a J-beta primer mix, a second PCR was run for roughly 6 to 12 cycles. TCRdb redid the calling of the 5' RACE reads with MiXCR, one entry per CDR3 protein. The table lists 850,000 or so distinct CDR3 sequences, under 30% of them singletons. The specimen sequenced was blood. The receptors were gathered from a woman older than 75 in good health.

This clonotype was seen ten or more times. The rearrangement uses TRBV6-2 or TRBV6-3 and TRBJ2-3; the match to TRBD1 covers 8 bases. The germline CDR1 and CDR2 sequences are MNHEY and SVGEGT. This CDR3 spans 15 amino acids. The junction had 9 bases not matched to a gene; V was cut back by 7 bases and J by 3 bases. Here the CDR3 reads CASTGQGQITDTQYF. As DNA, the CDR3 is TGTGCCAGCACCGGACAGGGACAGATTACAGATACGCAGTATTTT.

This clonotype came up a few times. A much larger clone sits a single nucleotide away, making a read error possible. V usage is TRBV7-2 and J usage is TRBJ2-5; D remains ambiguous. The CDR3 runs to 12 residues. CDR1 SGHTA and CDR2 FQGNSA come from the germline V gene. Trimming pared 3 bases from V and 11 bases from J, leaving 13 bases between. CDR3 residues: CASSLDFTAQYF. The DNA for the CDR3 is TGTGCCAGCAGCTTGGATTTTACTGCGCAGTACTTC.

This rearrangement joins TRBV18 to TRBJ2-1; D possibly corresponds to TRBD2 (6 bases). Deletions cut 3 bases from V and 9 bases from J, with 15 bases between. This CDR3 region has 14 residues. Germline assignment: CDR1 KGHSH and CDR2 LQKENI. This CDR3 is CASSPWGERGEQFF. CDR3 DNA sequence: TGTGCCAGCTCACCTTGGGGGGAAAGGGGTGAGCAGTTCTTC.

CDR3 in DNA: TGCGCCAGCAGCTACGGCATGGGGGGGGAAGAGACCCAGTACTTC. Protein: CASSYGMGGEETQYF. The chain combines TRBV5-1 with TRBJ2-5, with 7 bases matching TRBD2. Germline loops: CDR1 SGHRS, CDR2 YFSETQ. The V gene end was trimmed by 3 bases and the J gene end by 3 bases; junction bases not matched to a gene: 8. CDR3 length: 15 amino acids.

In regard to this clonotype: Given a much more abundant clone one base away, this may be a read error. The CDR3 region is CACTRISGVSYNEQFF. The CDR3 nucleotides read TGTGCCTGCACCCGAATAAGCGGGGTCTCCTACAATGAGCAGTTCTTC. This chain uses TRBV6-2 or TRBV6-3 with TRBJ2-1; TRBD2 matches at 7 bases. The V gene end was trimmed by 11 bases and the J gene end by 0 bases; junction bases not matched to a gene: 13. In germline, CDR1 is MNHEY, CDR2 SVGEGT. CDR3 length: 16 amino acids.

At least ten counts were recorded for this clonotype. V usage is TRBV7-2 and J usage is TRBJ2-5, with D hard to call. Germline values: CDR1 SGHTA, CDR2 FQGNSA. The CDR3 spans 14 residues. Trimming shortened V by 0 bases and J by 4 bases, and 9 bases separated the two germline ends. The CDR3 nucleotides read TGTGCCAGCAGCTTAGCCTCCAGGACAGAGACCCAGTACTTC. It encodes CASSLASRTETQYF.